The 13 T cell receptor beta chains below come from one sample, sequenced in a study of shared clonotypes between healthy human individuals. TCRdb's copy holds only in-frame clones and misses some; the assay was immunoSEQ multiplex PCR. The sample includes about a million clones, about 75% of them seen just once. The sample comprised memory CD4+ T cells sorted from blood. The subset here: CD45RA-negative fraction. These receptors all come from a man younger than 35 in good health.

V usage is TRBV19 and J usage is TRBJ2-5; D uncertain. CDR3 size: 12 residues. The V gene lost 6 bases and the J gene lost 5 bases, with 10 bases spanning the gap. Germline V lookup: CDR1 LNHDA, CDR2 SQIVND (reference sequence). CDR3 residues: CASSGVGETQYF. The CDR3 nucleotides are TGTGCCAGTAGCGGTGTAGGGGAGACCCAGTACTTC. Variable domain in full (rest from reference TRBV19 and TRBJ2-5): DGGITQSPKYLFRKEGQNVTLSCEQNLNHDAMYWYRQDPGQGLRLIYYSQIVNDFQKGDIAEGYSVSREKKESFPLTVTSAQKNPTAFYLCASSGVGETQYFGPGTRLLVL.

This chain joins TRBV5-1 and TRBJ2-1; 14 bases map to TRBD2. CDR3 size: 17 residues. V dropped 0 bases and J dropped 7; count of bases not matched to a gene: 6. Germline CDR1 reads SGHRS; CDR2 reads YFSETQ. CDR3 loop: CASSLASTSGRANEQFF. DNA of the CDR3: TGCGCCAGCAGCTTGGCCTCGACTAGCGGGAGGGCAAATGAGCAGTTCTTC. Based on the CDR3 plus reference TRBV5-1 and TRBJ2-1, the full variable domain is KAGVTQTPRYLIKTRGQQVTLSCSPISGHRSVSWYQQTPGQGLQFLFEYFSETQRNKGNFPGRFSGRQFSNSRSEMNVSTLELGDSALYLCASSLASTSGRANEQFFGPGTRLTVL.

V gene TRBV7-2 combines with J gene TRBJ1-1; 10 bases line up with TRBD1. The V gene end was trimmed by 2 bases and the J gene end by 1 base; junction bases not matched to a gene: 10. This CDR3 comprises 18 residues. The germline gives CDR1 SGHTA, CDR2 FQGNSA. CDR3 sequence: CASSLQRRTGGGNTEAFF. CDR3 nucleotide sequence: TGTGCCAGCAGCTTACAAAGGAGGACAGGGGGAGGGAACACTGAAGCTTTCTTT.

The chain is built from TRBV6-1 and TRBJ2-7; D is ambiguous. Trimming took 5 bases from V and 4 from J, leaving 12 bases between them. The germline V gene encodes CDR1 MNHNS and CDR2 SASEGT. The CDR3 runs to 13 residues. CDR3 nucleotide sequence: TGTGCCAGCAGTCAAGGGTTCTTATACGAGCAGTACTTC. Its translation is CASSQGFLYEQYF.

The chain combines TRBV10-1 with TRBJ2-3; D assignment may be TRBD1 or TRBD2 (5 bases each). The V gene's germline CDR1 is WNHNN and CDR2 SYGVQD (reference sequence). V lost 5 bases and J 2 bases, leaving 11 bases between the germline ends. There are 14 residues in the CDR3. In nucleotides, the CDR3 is TGCGCCAGCAGTCCCCAGGGACCCACAGATACGCAGTATTTT. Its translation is CASSPQGPTDTQYF.

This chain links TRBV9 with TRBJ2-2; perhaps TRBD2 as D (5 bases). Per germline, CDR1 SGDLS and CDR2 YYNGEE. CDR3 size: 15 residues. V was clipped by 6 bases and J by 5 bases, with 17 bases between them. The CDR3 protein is CASTPLASSTGELFF. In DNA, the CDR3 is TGTGCCAGCACCCCTCTAGCTTCTAGTACCGGGGAGCTGTTTTTT.

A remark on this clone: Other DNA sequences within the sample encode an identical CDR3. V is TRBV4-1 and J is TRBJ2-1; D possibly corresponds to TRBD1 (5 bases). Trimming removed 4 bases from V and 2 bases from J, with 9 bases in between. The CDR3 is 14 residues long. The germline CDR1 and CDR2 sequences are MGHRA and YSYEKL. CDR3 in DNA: TGCGCCAGCAGCCCTGGACAAGCCTACAATGAGCAGTTCTTC. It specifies CASSPGQAYNEQFF.

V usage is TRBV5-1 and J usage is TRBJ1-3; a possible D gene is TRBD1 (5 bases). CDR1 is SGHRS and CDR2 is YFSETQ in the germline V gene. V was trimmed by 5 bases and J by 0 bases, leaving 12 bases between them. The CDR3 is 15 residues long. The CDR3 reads CASSLQANSGNTIYF. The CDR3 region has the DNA TGCGCCAGCAGTTTACAGGCTAACTCTGGAAACACCATATATTTT.

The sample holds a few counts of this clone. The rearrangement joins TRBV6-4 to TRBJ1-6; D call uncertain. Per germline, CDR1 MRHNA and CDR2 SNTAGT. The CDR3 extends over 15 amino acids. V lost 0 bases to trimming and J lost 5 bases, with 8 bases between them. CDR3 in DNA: TGTGCCAGCAGTGACTCTGGGCAGAATAATTCACCCCTCCACTTT. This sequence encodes CASSDSGQNNSPLHF.

CDR3 nucleotides: TGTGCCAGCATCCAAGGGAACTCCTACGAGCAGTACTTC. Amino acids: CASIQGNSYEQYF. The V gene is TRBV2, the J gene TRBJ2-7, with unresolved D. The V end lost 7 bases, the J end lost 0 bases, and 10 bases lay between the germline ends. The V gene's germline CDR1 is SNHLY and CDR2 FYNNEI. The CDR3 covers 13 residues.

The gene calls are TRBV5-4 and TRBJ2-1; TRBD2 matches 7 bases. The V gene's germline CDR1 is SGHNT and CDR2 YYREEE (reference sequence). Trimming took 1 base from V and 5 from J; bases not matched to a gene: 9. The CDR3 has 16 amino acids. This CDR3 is CASSLNAGTTNNEQFF. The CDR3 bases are TGTGCCAGCAGCTTGAATGCCGGGACTACTAACAATGAGCAGTTCTTC.

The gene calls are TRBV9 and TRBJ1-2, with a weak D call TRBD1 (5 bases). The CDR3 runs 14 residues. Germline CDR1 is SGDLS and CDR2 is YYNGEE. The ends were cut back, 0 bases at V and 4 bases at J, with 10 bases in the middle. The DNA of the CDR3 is TGTGCCAGCAGCGTAGACAGGACGGCCTATGGCTACACCTTC. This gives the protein CASSVDRTAYGYTF. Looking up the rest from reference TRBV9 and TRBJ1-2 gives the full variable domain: DSGVTQTPKHLITATGQRVTLRCSPRSGDLSVYWYQQSLDQGLQFLIQYYNGEERAKGNILERFSAQQFPDLHSELNLSSLELGDSALYFCASSVDRTAYGYTFGSGTRLTVV.

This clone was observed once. In nucleotides, the CDR3 is TGCAGCGGGGGACTAGCGGGAGAGACCCAGTACTTC. Encoded protein: CSGGLAGETQYF. This chain links TRBV29-1 with TRBJ2-5; 12 nucleotides align to TRBD2. The germline V gene encodes CDR1 SQVTM and CDR2 ANQGSEA. Unmatched junction bases numbered 1, after V lost 7 bases and J lost 4 bases. This CDR3 is 12 amino acids long. Combining the CDR3 with reference TRBV29-1 and TRBJ2-5 gives the whole variable domain SAVISQKPSRDICQRGTSLTIQCQVDSQVTMMFWYRQQPGQSLTLIATANQGSEATYESGFVIDKFPISRPNLTFSTLTVSNMSPEDSSIYLCSGGLAGETQYFGPGTRLLVL.